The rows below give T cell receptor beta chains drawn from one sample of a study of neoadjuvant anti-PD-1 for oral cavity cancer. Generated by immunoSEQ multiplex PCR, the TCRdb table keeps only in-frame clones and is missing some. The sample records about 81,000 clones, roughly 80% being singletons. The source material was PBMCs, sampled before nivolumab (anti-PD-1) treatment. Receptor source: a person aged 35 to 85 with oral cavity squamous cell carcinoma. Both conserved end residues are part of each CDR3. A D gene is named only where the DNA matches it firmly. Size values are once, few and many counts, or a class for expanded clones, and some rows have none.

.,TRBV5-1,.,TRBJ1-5,CASSLAGEGRLDF,TGCGCCAGCAGCTTGGCCGGCGAAGGTCGACTAGATTTT
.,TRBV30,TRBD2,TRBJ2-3,CAWNLAARTDTQYF,TGTGCCTGGAACCTAGCGGCCCGCACAGATACGCAGTATTTT
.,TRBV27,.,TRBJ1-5,CASKGQNQPQHF,TGTGCCAGCAAGGGGCAGAATCAGCCCCAGCATTTT
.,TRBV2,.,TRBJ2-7,CASSEVSYEQYF,TGTGCCAGCAGTGAAGTCTCCTACGAGCAGTACTTC
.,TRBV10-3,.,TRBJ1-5,CAISESGLIMPQHF,TGTGCCATCAGTGAGTCGGGACTAATCATGCCCCAGCATTTT
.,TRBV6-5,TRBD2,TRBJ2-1,CASRPAGLAIGEQFF,TGTGCCAGCAGACCTGCGGGACTAGCGATTGGTGAGCAGTTCTTC
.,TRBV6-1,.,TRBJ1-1,CASSENLGTEAFF,TGTGCCAGCAGTGAAAATCTGGGCACTGAAGCTTTCTTT
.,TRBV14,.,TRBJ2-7,CASSQDVARYEQYF,TGTGCCAGCAGCCAAGATGTAGCGAGGTACGAGCAGTACTTC
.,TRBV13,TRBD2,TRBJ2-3,CASSLYKAGVKDTQYF,TGTGCCAGCAGCTTATATAAAGCGGGAGTGAAAGATACGCAGTATTTT
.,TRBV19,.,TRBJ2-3,CASANQGTDTQYF,TGTGCCAGTGCGAATCAGGGAACAGATACGCAGTATTTT
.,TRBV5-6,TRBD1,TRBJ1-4,CASSAGTGEKLFF,TGTGCCAGCAGCGCTGGGACAGGCGAAAAACTGTTTTTT
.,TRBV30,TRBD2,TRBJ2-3,CAWSGAGAQYF,TGTGCCTGGAGTGGGGCGGGAGCTCAGTATTTT
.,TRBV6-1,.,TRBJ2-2,CASMGMNTGELFF,TGTGCCAGCATGGGCATGAACACCGGGGAGCTGTTTTTT
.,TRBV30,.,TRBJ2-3,CAWSGWAADTQYF,TGTGCCTGGAGTGGCTGGGCCGCAGATACGCAGTATTTT
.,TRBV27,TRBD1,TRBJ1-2,CASRADRAAYGYTF,TGTGCCAGCAGGGCGGACAGGGCAGCCTATGGCTACACCTTC
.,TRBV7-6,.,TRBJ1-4,CASSLAVRGEEKLFF,TGTGCCAGCAGCTTAGCGGTCAGGGGCGAAGAAAAACTGTTTTTT
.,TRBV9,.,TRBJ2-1,CASSVLAYSYNEQFF,TGTGCCAGCAGCGTCCTAGCGTATTCCTACAATGAGCAGTTCTTC
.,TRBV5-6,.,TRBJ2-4,CASSVSTWRENIQYF,TGTGCCAGCAGCGTGAGTACATGGAGGGAAAACATTCAGTACTTC
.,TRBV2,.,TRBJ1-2,CASSDGTAALGYTF,TGTGCCAGCAGTGATGGGACGGCGGCTCTTGGCTACACCTTC
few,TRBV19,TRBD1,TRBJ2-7,CACGGQGTREQYF,TGTGCCTGTGGGGGACAGGGGACGCGCGAGCAGTACTTC
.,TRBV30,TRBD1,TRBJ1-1,CAWVDRVEAFF,TGTGCCTGGGTTGACAGGGTTGAAGCTTTCTTT
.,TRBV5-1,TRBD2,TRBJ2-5,CASNQLAGGYQETQYF,TGCGCCAGCAACCAACTAGCGGGAGGCTACCAAGAGACCCAGTACTTC
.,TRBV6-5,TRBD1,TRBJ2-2,CASTRSTGLGELFF,TGTGCCAGCACCCGATCGACAGGGCTCGGGGAGCTGTTTTTT
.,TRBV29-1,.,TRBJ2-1,CSASSMGANEQFF,TGCAGCGCCTCTAGCATGGGGGCCAATGAGCAGTTCTTC
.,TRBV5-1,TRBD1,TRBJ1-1,CASSLDRGSTEAFF,TGCGCCAGCAGCTTGGACAGGGGTAGCACTGAAGCTTTCTTT
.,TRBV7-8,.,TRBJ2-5,CASSFSETQYF,TGTGCCAGCAGCTTTAGTGAGACCCAGTACTTC
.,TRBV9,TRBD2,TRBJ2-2,CASSEGLAGFNGELFF,TGTGCCAGCAGCGAGGGACTAGCGGGATTTAACGGGGAGCTGTTTTTT
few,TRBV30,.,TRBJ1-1,CAWSGFPTVNTEAFF,TGTGCCTGGAGTGGTTTCCCCACTGTGAACACTGAAGCTTTCTTT
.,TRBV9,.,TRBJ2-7,CASSVGAGWDEQYF,TGTGCCAGCAGCGTAGGGGCAGGGTGGGACGAGCAGTACTTC
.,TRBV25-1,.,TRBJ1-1,CASTPSSFHTNTEAFF,TGTGCCAGCACCCCTAGTTCGTTCCATACGAACACTGAAGCTTTCTTT
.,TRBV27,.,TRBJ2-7,CASRPTGLTYEQYF,TGTGCCAGCAGGCCGACAGGCCTAACCTACGAGCAGTACTTC
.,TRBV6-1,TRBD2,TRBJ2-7,CASSEQAGVYEQYF,TGTGCCAGCAGTGAGCAAGCGGGAGTCTACGAGCAGTACTTC
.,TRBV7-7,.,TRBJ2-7,CASSPGVGAGEQYF,TGTGCTAGCAGCCCCGGGGTGGGGGCTGGCGAGCAGTACTTC
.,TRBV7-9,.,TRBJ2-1,CASSLGDFDNEQFF,TGTGCCAGCAGCTTAGGGGACTTTGACAATGAGCAGTTCTTC
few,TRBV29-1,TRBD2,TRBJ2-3,CSVESEAGGRNTQYF,TGCAGCGTTGAATCGGAAGCGGGAGGGCGGAATACGCAGTATTTT
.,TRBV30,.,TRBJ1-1,CAWSGQPNTEAFF,TGTGCCTGGAGTGGACAGCCTAACACTGAAGCTTTCTTT
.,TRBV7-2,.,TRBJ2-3,CASSLQGGTDTQYF,TGTGCCAGCAGCTTACAGGGAGGCACAGATACGCAGTATTTT
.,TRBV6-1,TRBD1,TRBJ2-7,CASSETEPRTGEDEQYF,TGTGCCAGCAGTGAAACGGAGCCCCGGACAGGGGAGGACGAGCAGTACTTC
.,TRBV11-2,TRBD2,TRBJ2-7,CASNAPGLAGYEQYF,TGTGCCAGCAACGCACCGGGACTAGCGGGATACGAGCAGTACTTC
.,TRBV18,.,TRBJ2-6,CASSPQPTGANVLTF,TGTGCCAGCTCACCCCAGCCAACTGGGGCCAACGTCCTGACTTTC
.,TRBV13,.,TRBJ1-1,CASSLGGRMNTEAFF,TGTGCCAGCAGCTTAGGAGGGCGCATGAACACTGAAGCTTTCTTT
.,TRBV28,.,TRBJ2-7,CASSWGSEQYF,TGTGCCAGCAGTTGGGGCTCCGAGCAGTACTTC
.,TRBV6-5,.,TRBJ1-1,CASSYTPSTNTEAFF,TGTGCCAGCAGTTACACCCCCTCAACTAACACTGAAGCTTTCTTT
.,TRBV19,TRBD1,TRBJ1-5,CASSTTSGTGGSSNQPQHF,TGTGCCAGTAGTACAACGAGCGGGACAGGGGGGTCTAGCAATCAGCCCCAGCATTTT
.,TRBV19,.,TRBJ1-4,CASSSGGARSATNEKLFF,TGTGCCAGTAGTAGTGGGGGCGCGAGGAGTGCAACTAATGAAAAACTGTTTTTT
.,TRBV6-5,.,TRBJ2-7,CASKAQEYEQYF,TGTGCCAGCAAAGCACAGGAGTACGAGCAGTACTTC
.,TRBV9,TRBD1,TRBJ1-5,CASSVGQGRNQPQHF,TGTGCCAGCAGCGTCGGACAGGGTCGCAATCAGCCCCAGCATTTT
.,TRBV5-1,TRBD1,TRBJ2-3,CASSLVTGDTDTQYF,TGCGCCAGCAGCTTGGTCACAGGGGACACAGATACGCAGTATTTT
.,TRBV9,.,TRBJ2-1,CASSSSTEVKQFF,TGTGCCAGCAGCTCAAGCACGGAGGTGAAGCAGTTCTTC
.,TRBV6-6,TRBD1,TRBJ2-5,CASSYFLSTGGETQYF,TGTGCCAGCAGTTACTTCCTATCGACAGGGGGAGAGACCCAGTACTTC
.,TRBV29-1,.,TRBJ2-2,CSAEDKGGSGELFF,TGCAGCGCCGAAGATAAGGGCGGGTCCGGGGAGCTGTTTTTT
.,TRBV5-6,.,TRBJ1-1,CASSFLQGGTEAFF,TGTGCCAGCAGCTTTTTGCAGGGAGGGACTGAAGCTTTCTTT
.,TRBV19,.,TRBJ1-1,CASLGTRRQAFF,TGTGCCAGTTTAGGTACTCGCCGTCAAGCTTTCTTT
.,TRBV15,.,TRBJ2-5,CATSRDRLAQYF,TGTGCCACCAGCAGGGACCGTTTGGCCCAGTACTTC
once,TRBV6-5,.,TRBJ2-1,CASSSRQNEQFF,TGTGCCAGCAGCTCTAGACAGAATGAGCAGTTCTTC